Given below is one TCR beta chain in context. This entry comes from a study of blood T cell repertoires in COVID-19. The method was immunoSEQ multiplex PCR; TCRdb's version includes in-frame clones alone and lacks a portion of them. This sample has 320,000 or so clones, with approximately 81% found just once. Per germline, CDR1 LGHDT and CDR2 YNNKEL (reference sequence). The CDR3 length is 13 residues. Trimming pared 8 bases from V and 3 bases from J, leaving 13 bases between. Exposed enrollees encountered a COVID-19 case at some point within 2 weeks before study entry. The sequencing sample was made of PBMCs or T cells enriched from blood (not recorded which). The rearrangement links TRBV3-1 (or the pseudogene TRBV3-2) to TRBJ1-2, with D possibly matching TRBD1 (5 bases). The sequence came from a young woman who had been exposed to COVID-19. CDR3 bases: TGTGCCAGCTCCGGGGGGTCATACTATGGCTACACCTTC. Its translation is CASSGGSYYGYTF.